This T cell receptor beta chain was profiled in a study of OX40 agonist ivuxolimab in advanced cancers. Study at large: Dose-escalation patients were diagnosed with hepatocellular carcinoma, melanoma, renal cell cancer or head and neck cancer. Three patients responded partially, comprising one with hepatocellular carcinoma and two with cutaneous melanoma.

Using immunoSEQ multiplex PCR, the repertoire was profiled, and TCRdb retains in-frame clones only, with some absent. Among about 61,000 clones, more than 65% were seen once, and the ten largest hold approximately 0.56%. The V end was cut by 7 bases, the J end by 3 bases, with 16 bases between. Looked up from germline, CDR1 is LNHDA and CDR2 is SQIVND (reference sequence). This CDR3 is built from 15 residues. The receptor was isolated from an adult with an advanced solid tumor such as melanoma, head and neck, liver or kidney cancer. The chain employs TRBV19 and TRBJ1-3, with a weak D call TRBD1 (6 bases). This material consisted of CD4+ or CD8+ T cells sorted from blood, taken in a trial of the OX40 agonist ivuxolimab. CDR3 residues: CASIRDRWSGNTIYF. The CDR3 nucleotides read TGTGCCAGTATTCGAGACAGGTGGAGTGGAAACACCATATATTTT.